The present T cell receptor beta chain was sequenced within a study of T cell responses to AZD1222 COVID-19 vaccine (dated by TCRdb to the early 2020s). Broadly, across the study: A total of around 240 trial participants underwent TCR sequencing, of whom about 200 had received two doses of AZD1222 and about 26 had received two doses of the MenACWY control vaccine. Enrollment into the trials was organized by age into subgroups of 18-55, 56-69 and 70-plus years, and those subgroups contained 148, 28 and 57 TCR-sequenced participants, respectively. Summary of the overall study and its limitations: A significant rise in spike-specific TCR breadth and depth was observed after two AZD1222 doses relative to day 0 and relative to MenACWY recipients. Most participants were white British and females outnumbered males, and the authors suggested that clonal diversity may have been underestimated. Epitopes outside the regions mutated in the B.1.351 and B.1.1.7 variants were reportedly recognized by nearly half of the unique spike-specific TCRs. Because no day 14 peak-response samples were available, the repertoires could be characterized only after the peak T cell response. The 56-69-year group was small, and its depth increase did not reach significance, likely because of low power. Only 5 to 7 AZD1222 recipients were SARS-CoV-2 seropositive at baseline, limiting conclusions about previously exposed vaccinees. The whole spike protein was spanned by vaccine-associated CD4 TCRs, and dominant responses were seen in regions 160-218 and 743-854.

The CDR3 regions of human TCRbeta chains were analyzed by immunosequencing. The paper's processing steps were these. TCRs in the repertoires were matched against a reference library of SARS-CoV-2-specific TCRs that had been generated with the MIRA antigen-specificity platform. Breadth meant the fraction of unique TCRs that were SARS-CoV-2-associated, whereas depth meant the fraction of total T cells that were SARS-CoV-2-associated. Using the MIRA data, every spike-specific TCR was mapped to the spike region that the TCR reacted to and assigned to either a CD4 or a CD8 class. Log10-transformed breadth and depth values were compared by one-way ANOVA with Sidak's multiple comparisons tests. TCRdb mirrors the immuneACCESS table, restricted to in-frame sequences. Some clones are absent from its copies; in checked studies, under half trace to an unresolved V gene, and the reason for the others is unknown. V and J calls and clone size follow that table, whereas D and trimming were derived from the DNA. Here the sample has around 130,000 clones; about nine tenths occur a single time. The ten largest clones take up approximately 9.8% of the sample.

What the time point label conveys for this sample: about 28 days (+/-7) after the second vaccine dose. Because spike-specific TCR depth and breadth did not differ between the two schedules, AZD1222 recipients who got a second dose at roughly 4 weeks were pooled with those who got a second dose at roughly 12 weeks. Vaccinee samples came from UK trials COV001 and COV002, including a single-blind randomized controlled phase 2/3 trial of AZD1222 (ChAdOx1 nCoV-19) in healthy adults. For TCRbeta chain sequencing, PBMC samples from trial participants were taken at day 0 and at day 28 after the second dose. This clone was found a few times. The antigen it binds to is not known. Base qualities are missing; no much larger clone stands one base away. CDR1 is given as SGHVS and CDR2 as FQNEAQ, both from the germline V gene. V is cut by 6 bases and J by 0 bases, and the space between the germline ends is 23 bases. The CDR3 runs 18 residues from the cysteine to the phenylalanine. Only the CDR3 DNA is retained, 54 bases long and in frame from the first base.

This clonotype was sampled from an adult who received the AZD1222 COVID-19 vaccine. Specimen: peripheral blood, collected 28 days after the second AZD1222 dose. Recombination linked TRBV7-8 to TRBJ1-1, and perhaps TRBD1 as D gene, on 6 matching bases. The nucleotide sequence is given as TGTGCCAGCAGTTCGACCGGACAGTCAAGGACGGTGAACACTGAAGCTTTCTTT. This gives the protein CASSSTGQSRTVNTEAFF.